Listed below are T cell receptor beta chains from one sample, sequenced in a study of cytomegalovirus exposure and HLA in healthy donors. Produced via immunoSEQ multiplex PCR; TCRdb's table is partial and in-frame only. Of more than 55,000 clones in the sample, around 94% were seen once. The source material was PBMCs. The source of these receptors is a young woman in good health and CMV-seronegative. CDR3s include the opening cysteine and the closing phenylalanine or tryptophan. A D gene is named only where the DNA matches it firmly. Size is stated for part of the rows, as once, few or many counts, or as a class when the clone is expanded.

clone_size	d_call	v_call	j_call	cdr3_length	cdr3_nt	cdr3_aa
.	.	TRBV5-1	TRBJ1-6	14	TGCGCCAGCAGCCCTCGGGGGGAAGGATCACCCCTCCACTTT	CASSPRGEGSPLHF
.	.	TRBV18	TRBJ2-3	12	TGTGCCAGCTCACCTAGGGGCGATACGCAGTATTTT	CASSPRGDTQYF
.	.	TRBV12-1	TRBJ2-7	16	TGTGCCAGCAGCAACTCACGAGACAGGGAAACCTACGAGCAGTACTTC	CASSNSRDRETYEQYF
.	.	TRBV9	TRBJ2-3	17	TGTGCCAGCAGCGTATACACAGGGCCTGGAGGTACAGATACGCAGTATTTT	CASSVYTGPGGTDTQYF
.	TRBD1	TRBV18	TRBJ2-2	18	TGTGCCAGCTCACCGGTGACCGGGACAGGGGGAATCGGCGGGGAGCTGTTTTTT	CASSPVTGTGGIGGELFF
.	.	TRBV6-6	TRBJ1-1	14	TGTGCCAGCACTGCCGGGACACCGAACACTGAAGCTTTCTTT	CASTAGTPNTEAFF
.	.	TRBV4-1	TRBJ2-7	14	TGCGCCAGCAGCCCAAATCACGGCGGCTACGAGCAGTACTTC	CASSPNHGGYEQYF
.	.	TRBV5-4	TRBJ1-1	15	TGTGCCAGCAGCAAGGTCGACAGAAGGAACACTGAAGCTTTCTTT	CASSKVDRRNTEAFF
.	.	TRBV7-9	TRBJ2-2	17	TGTGCCAGCAGCTTTAGAATATCGGGGGAGGCAGCCGGGGAGCTGTTTTTT	CASSFRISGEAAGELFF
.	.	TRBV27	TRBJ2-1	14	TGTGCCAGCAGTTTGCGGGACAGTGACAATGAGCAGTTCTTC	CASSLRDSDNEQFF
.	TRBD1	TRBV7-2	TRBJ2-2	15	TGTGCCAGCAGCTTAGTAAAGGGGGCGTCCGGGGAGCTGTTTTTT	CASSLVKGASGELFF
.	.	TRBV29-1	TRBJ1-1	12	TGCAGCGTGTCCGGGGGGAATACTGAAGCTTTCTTT	CSVSGGNTEAFF
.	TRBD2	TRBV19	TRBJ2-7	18	TGTGCCAGTAGTATAGGCACTAGCGGGGAGGGATTTTCCTACGAGCAGTACTTC	CASSIGTSGEGFSYEQYF
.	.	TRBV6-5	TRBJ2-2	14	TGTGCCAGCAGTTACAGCCGAAGAGCCGGGGAGCTGTTTTTT	CASSYSRRAGELFF
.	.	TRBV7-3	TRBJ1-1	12	TGTGCCAGCGCGGGGGCGAACACTGAAGCTTTCTTT	CASAGANTEAFF
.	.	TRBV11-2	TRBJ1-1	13	TGTGCCAGCAGCCCATTGTCCAGGTTTGAAGCTTTCTTT	CASSPLSRFEAFF
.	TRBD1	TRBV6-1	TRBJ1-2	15	TGTGCCAGCAGTGGAACGACAGGGGGCGGCTATGGCTACACCTTC	CASSGTTGGGYGYTF
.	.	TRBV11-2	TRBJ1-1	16	TGTGCCAGCAGCTTTTCGGGGGTTCTCTCTAACACTGAAGCTTTCTTT	CASSFSGVLSNTEAFF
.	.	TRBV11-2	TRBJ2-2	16	TGTGCCAGCAGCTTATTTGCGGGGACGACCGCCGGGGAGCTGTTTTTT	CASSLFAGTTAGELFF
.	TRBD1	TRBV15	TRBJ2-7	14	TGTGCCACCAGCAGGACAGGGAGCGTTCACGAGCAGTACTTC	CATSRTGSVHEQYF
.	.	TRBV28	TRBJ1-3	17	TGTGCCAGCAGTCCACTAGGGCCGGGGAATTACGGAAACACCATATATTTT	CASSPLGPGNYGNTIYF
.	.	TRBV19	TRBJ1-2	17	TGTGCCAGTAGTCCTGGACAGTCTCGAGTTAATGTTTATGGCTACACCTTC	CASSPGQSRVNVYGYTF
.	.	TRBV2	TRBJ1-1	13	TGTGCCAGCACGGGGAACCTAAACACTGAAGCTTTCTTT	CASTGNLNTEAFF
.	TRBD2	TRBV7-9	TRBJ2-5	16	TGTGCCAGCAGACCCGGACTAGCGGGGGGGCAGGAGACCCAGTACTTC	CASRPGLAGGQETQYF
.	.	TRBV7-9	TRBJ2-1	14	TGTGCCAGCAGCTTAACGGCGACTTACAATGAGCAGTTCTTC	CASSLTATYNEQFF
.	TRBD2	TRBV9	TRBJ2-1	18	TGTGCCAGCAGCCCAAGGGGAGGGGTAGCGGGGGGGCCGGGTGAGCAGTTCTTC	CASSPRGGVAGGPGEQFF
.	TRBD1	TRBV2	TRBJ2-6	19	TGTGCCAGCAGTATGGGACAGGGGCCAAAAAAAGCTGGGGCCAACGTCCTGACTTTC	CASSMGQGPKKAGANVLTF
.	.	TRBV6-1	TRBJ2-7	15	TGTGCCAGCAGTGAAGTCCCGGAGGGGGGGTACGAGCAGTACTTC	CASSEVPEGGYEQYF
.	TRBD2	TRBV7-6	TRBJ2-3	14	TGTGCCAGCAGCTCAACGGGGGGTCAAGATACGCAGTATTTT	CASSSTGGQDTQYF
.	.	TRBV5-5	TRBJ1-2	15	TGTGCCAGCAGCTTGGGGTACAGTTCTAACTATGGCTACACCTTC	CASSLGYSSNYGYTF
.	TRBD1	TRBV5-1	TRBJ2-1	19	TGCGCCAGCAGCCACCAGACAGGGGTGGCGAACCGGGTGGGATTCGAGCAGTTCTTC	CASSHQTGVANRVGFEQFF
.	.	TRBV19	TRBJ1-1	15	TGTGCCAGTAGTCCCCAGGACAGTCAAAACACTGAAGCTTTCTTT	CASSPQDSQNTEAFF
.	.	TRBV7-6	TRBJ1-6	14	TGTGCCAGCCGGCCGAGGGCAGAAAATTCACCCCTCCACTTT	CASRPRAENSPLHF
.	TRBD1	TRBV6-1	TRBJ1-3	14	TGTGCCAGCACTACAGGGGTACTGTCGAACACCATATATTTT	CASTTGVLSNTIYF
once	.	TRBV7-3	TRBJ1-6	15	TGTGCCAGCAGCTCATCACTGGACAGAGCTTCACCCCTCCACTTT	CASSSSLDRASPLHF
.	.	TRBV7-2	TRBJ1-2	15	TGTGCCAGCAGCTTCCCGGTCGGGTCTAACTATGGCTACACCTTC	CASSFPVGSNYGYTF
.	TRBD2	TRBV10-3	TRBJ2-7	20	TGTGCCATCAGTGAAATATTGGGACTAGCGGGGGGCCGAAGCTCCTACGAGCAGTACTTC	CAISEILGLAGGRSSYEQYF
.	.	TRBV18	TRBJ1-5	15	TGTGCCAGCTCACCAGTCGGGGGGAGCAATCAGCCCCAGCATTTT	CASSPVGGSNQPQHF
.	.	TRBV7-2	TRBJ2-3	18	TGTGCCAGCAGCTTAGTTGGGGGGGCCATATGGGCCAAGGATACGCAGTATTTT	CASSLVGGAIWAKDTQYF
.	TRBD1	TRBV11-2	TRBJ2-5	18	TGTGCCAGCAGCTCCCGAATCGTCGGGACAGGGTCCGTAGAGACCCAGTACTTC	CASSSRIVGTGSVETQYF
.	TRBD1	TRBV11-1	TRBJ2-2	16	TGTGCCAGCAGCAGCGGACAGGCCACGAACACCGGGGAGCTGTTTTTT	CASSSGQATNTGELFF
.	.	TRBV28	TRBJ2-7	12	TGTGCCAGCAGTTTAGGGGCAGGCGGGGAGTACTTC	CASSLGAGGEYF
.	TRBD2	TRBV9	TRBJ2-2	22	TGTGCCAGCAGCGTAGATGATGGTGGGACTAGCGGGGGCCCCTCGAACACCGGGGAGCTGTTTTTT	CASSVDDGGTSGGPSNTGELFF
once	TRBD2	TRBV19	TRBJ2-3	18	TGTGCCAGCTCCACCGGGACTAGCGGGGGGGCCAGTAAAGATACGCAGTATTTT	CASSTGTSGGASKDTQYF
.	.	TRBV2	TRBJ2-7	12	TGTGCCAGCCAGGACAGATCCTACGAGCAGTACTTC	CASQDRSYEQYF
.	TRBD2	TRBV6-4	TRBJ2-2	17	TGTGCCAGCAGTGAGTCTAGCGGGGGCCAAAACACCGGGGAGCTGTTTTTT	CASSESSGGQNTGELFF
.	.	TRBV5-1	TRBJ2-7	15	TGCGCCAGCAGCCCCGCCAATTCAGGGACCTACGAGCAGTACTTC	CASSPANSGTYEQYF
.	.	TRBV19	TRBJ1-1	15	TGTGCCAGTAGTATGAGGCTGCCATCTAGTAGTGAAGCTTTCTTT	CASSMRLPSSSEAFF
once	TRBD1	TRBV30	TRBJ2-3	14	TGTGCCTGGGATAGGACAGGGGTCTCAGATACGCAGTATTTT	CAWDRTGVSDTQYF
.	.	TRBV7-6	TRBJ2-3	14	TGTGCCAGCAGCCGGACACCCAGCACAGATACGCAGTATTTT	CASSRTPSTDTQYF